This is a list of T cell receptor beta chains from one sample in a study of blood T cell repertoires in COVID-19. TCRdb's table, derived via immunoSEQ multiplex PCR, lists solely in-frame clones and lacks some. The sample records 150,000 to 200,000 clones, about 83% being singletons. The material sequenced was peripheral blood. These receptor sequences come from a human donor in a cohort sampled during active COVID-19. Both conserved end residues are trimmed from each CDR3.

>TRBV9|TRBJ2-7
ASSERRDSGAYEQY
>TRBV11-3|TRBJ2-7
ASSLSGGLTYEQY
>TRBV6-2/TRBV6-3|TRBJ2-7
ASSGDSAGSYEQY
>TRBV3-1/TRBV3-2|TRBJ2-5
ASSQSQGETQY
>TRBV4-2|TRBJ1-1
ASSQELGRAGTEAF
>TRBV4-3|TRBJ1-4
ASSQVQGYEKLF
>TRBV3-1/TRBV3-2|TRBJ2-7
ASSRGQGPTYEQY
>TRBV28|TRBJ2-2
ASSLIVTSNTGELF
>TRBV18|TRBJ2-7
ASSPIGTGGGEQY
>TRBV7-2|TRBJ2-3
ASSLVLAGVDTQY
>TRBV3-1/TRBV3-2|TRBJ2-1
ASSRRLAGGYQSEQF
>TRBV5-4|TRBJ2-7
ASSSSRGSPYEQY
>TRBV11-2|TRBJ1-4
ASSPDRHNEKLF
>TRBV5-1|TRBJ1-5
ASSLLSGPNQPQH
>TRBV2|TRBJ1-3
ASRDPNFRVSGNTIY
>TRBV6-2/TRBV6-3|TRBJ1-2
ASSYSGRATNGYT
>TRBV2|TRBJ1-1
ASSGGTGGVAF
>TRBV5-6|TRBJ2-5
ASSWKTAGREETQY
>TRBV5-4|TRBJ2-7
ASSLGQRYEQY
>TRBV7-8|TRBJ1-1
ASSPGVGAGREAF
>TRBV7-2|TRBJ2-7
ASSLASLAGSYEQY
>TRBV28|TRBJ2-7
ASSSGGGGYEQY
>TRBV19|TRBJ2-7
ASSVRQGGYEQY
>TRBV3-1/TRBV3-2|TRBJ2-1
ASSRRREGLLNEQF
>TRBV6-1|TRBJ1-5
ASSEIFWGQGSHSNQPQH
>TRBV11-2|TRBJ2-5
ASSARQGGTETQY
>TRBV15|TRBJ2-1
ATSSYRDYRRHEQF
>TRBV12-3/TRBV12-4|TRBJ1-5
ASSLQGRQPQH
>TRBV9|TRBJ2-7
ASSTTASPNYEQY
>TRBV2|TRBJ1-5
ASSDIDSNQPQH
>TRBV14|TRBJ2-7
ASSQDLAGPYEQY
>TRBV21-1|TRBJ2-7
ASSKRQTGTSGASSYEQY
>TRBV14|TRBJ2-7
ASSQAGPYEQY
>TRBV2|TRBJ2-1
ASGGTYNEQF
>TRBV19|TRBJ1-1
ASSYGHTGTEAF
>TRBV5-1|TRBJ2-1
ASSSPGLLNEQF
>TRBV2|TRBJ2-5
ASSQDRAETQY
>TRBV3-1/TRBV3-2|TRBJ2-7
ASSQGRVGYEQY
>TRBV19|TRBJ1-1
ASSILPRNTEAF
>TRBV11-1|TRBJ2-1
ASRNLAGGREQF
>TRBV20-1|TRBJ2-2
SASRGVITGELF
>TRBV7-9|TRBJ2-7
ASSFPASGGFTYEQY
>TRBV7-7|TRBJ2-2
ASSSSSGSRTGELF
>TRBV19|TRBJ1-2
ATKSDRVFYGYT
>TRBV11-2|TRBJ2-7
ASSLGSGTGEEQY
>TRBV5-1|TRBJ1-1
ASSKRQMNTEAF
>TRBV19|TRBJ1-1
ASSTSGWDTEAF
>TRBV28|TRBJ2-7
ASRRLGDYEQY
>TRBV6-5|TRBJ1-5
ASSYDSSNQPQH
>TRBV11-2|TRBJ2-7
ASSSRTGALYEQY
>TRBV6-6|TRBJ2-5
ASSYLGQGTETQY
>TRBV15|TRBJ2-5
ATSSVQSFRSQETQY
>TRBV10-3|TRBJ2-7
AIRSGDRITYEQY
>TRBV20-1|TRBJ1-6
SASIGGENSPLH
>TRBV19|TRBJ2-7
ASSIGSGTGPYEQY